This TCR beta chain is from a study of tumor-infiltrating lymphocytes in primary liver carcinoma. Study-wide results and caveats: Compared with tumor region pairs, tumor-adjacent and tumor-blood pairs overlapped less. Tumors reached a significantly greater top-250-clone fraction than blood did (p = 0.039).

Investigators took RNA and DNA out together from 20-30 mg of unsorted bulk tissue. Chronic HBV infection was present in the patients, who were treatment-naive. The V gene lost 2 bases and the J gene lost 7 bases, with 15 bases spanning the gap. CDR1 MNHNY and CDR2 SVGAGI come from the germline V gene (reference sequence). The CDR3 is 15 amino acids. A constant-region primer served to make TCR beta cDNA from about 500 ng total RNA. Amplification in three nested multiplex PCR rounds with slightly modified ARM-PCR gave rise to TCR beta libraries. It was with TRBV1-TRBV30 forward primers and a C-beta reverse primer that the first two PCR rounds were run, at 10 to 11 cycles each. MiXCR was run by TCRdb on the multiplex PCR reads, yielding one entry per CDR3 protein. The data hold about 78,000 distinct CDR3 sequences, with 70% to 75% observed a single time. This clonotype was counted once. What it recognizes is unknown.

Input material: liver tumor tissue from sampling region 4. Subset reported: tumor region T4, right-lateral pole. The chain carries TRBV6-6 and TRBJ2-4, with D perhaps TRBD2 (7 bases). This receptor was identified in a woman aged 60-75 years with primary liver carcinoma and hepatitis B virus infection. The CDR3 loop reads CASSYLAGDRNIQYF. The CDR3 nucleotides read TGTGCCAGCAGTTACCTTGCGGGAGACAGGAACATTCAGTACTTC.